The 18 T cell receptor beta chains listed next were all sequenced from one sample in a study of blood T cell repertoires in COVID-19. Here immunoSEQ multiplex PCR was the method, and the copy in TCRdb shows in-frame clones only, minus some. Here the sample spans about 59,000 clones, about 78% being singletons. The sequencing sample was made of peripheral blood. The receptors come from a man older than 75 with acute or convalescent COVID-19.

This chain links TRBV30 with TRBJ1-1; tentative D call: TRBD1 (5 bases). Germline lookup yields CDR1 GTSNPN and CDR2 SVGIG (reference sequence). The CDR3 runs 13 residues. The V and J ends lost 8 bases and 4 bases respectively, with 17 bases between them. CDR3 sequence (DNA): TGTGCCGTAGAGTCCCAGGGAGGCACTGAAGCTTTCTTT. This encodes CAVESQGGTEAFF. Full variable domain (missing parts from reference TRBV30 and TRBJ1-1): SQTIHQWPATLVQPVGSPLSLECTVEGTSNPNLYWYRQAAGRGLQLLFYSVGIGQISSEVPQNLSASRPQDRQFILSSKKLLLSDSGFYLCAVESQGGTEAFFGQGTRLTVV.

The chain links TRBV4-1 to TRBJ2-5, with TRBD2 matching 8 bases. V shed 1 base, J shed 5 bases, and the junction held 15 bases outside the gene matches. This CDR3 comprises 18 residues. CDR1 is MGHRA, CDR2 YSYEKL, per germline. Here the CDR3 reads CASSQVSYRAGGLETQYF. The CDR3, as DNA: TGCGCCAGCAGCCAAGTTTCTTATAGGGCGGGGGGTTTGGAGACCCAGTACTTC.

V gene TRBV14 combines with J gene TRBJ2-3, with D perhaps matching TRBD2 (6 bases). This CDR3 has 18 amino acids. Germline V gives CDR1 SGHDN, CDR2 FVKESK. Trimming cost V 5 bases and J 0 bases, with 21 bases left between them. CDR3 DNA sequence: TGTGCCAGCAGCGACCGAGGCCAGGGACTTCAAAGCACAGATACGCAGTATTTT. Amino acids: CASSDRGQGLQSTDTQYF.

The chain is built from TRBV3-1 (or the pseudogene TRBV3-2) and TRBJ2-3; a weak D match, TRBD2 (6 bases). The CDR3 is 14 residues long. Germline CDR1 and CDR2: LGHDT and YNNKEL (reference sequence). Between the trimmed V and J ends, which lost 5 bases and 3 bases, there was a span of 12 bases. The CDR3 DNA reads as TGTGCCAGCAGCAATGCGGGAAGAACAGATACGCAGTATTTT. This codes for CASSNAGRTDTQYF.

This clone was counted between two and nine times. V usage is TRBV5-4 and J usage is TRBJ1-1, with TRBD1 as a possible D gene (5 bases). CDR1 is SGHNT, CDR2 YYREEE, per germline (reference sequence). V lost 6 bases and J lost 1, with 16 bases in between. The CDR3 has 15 amino acids. CDR3 nucleotides: TGTGCCAGCACCCCCTGGGAGGGGCGGAACACTGAAGCTTTCTTT. Translated, it gives CASTPWEGRNTEAFF.

The chain is built from TRBV5-6 and TRBJ1-1, with 10 bases that match TRBD1. There are 15 residues in the CDR3. V lost 2 bases to trimming and J lost 4 bases; unmatched junction nucleotides: 5. Looked up from germline, CDR1 is SGHDT and CDR2 is YYEEEE. The CDR3 coding sequence is TGTGCCAGCAGCTTTGGGGACAGGGGACGCACTGAAGCTTTCTTT. Translating gives CASSFGDRGRTEAFF.

This clone was picked up a small number of times. The chain recombines TRBV28 with TRBJ1-6; unclear D gene. CDR3 length: 14 residues. The germline gives CDR1 MDHEN, CDR2 SYDVKM. Trimming removed 2 bases at V and 3 bases at J, with 5 bases between. Here the CDR3 reads CASSLHSYNSPLHF. CDR3 nucleotides: TGTGCCAGCAGTTTACACAGCTATAATTCACCCCTCCACTTT.

The chain couples TRBV3-1 (or the pseudogene TRBV3-2) to TRBJ1-1, with TRBD1 as a possible D gene (5 bases). CDR1 and CDR2 from the germline V gene are LGHDT and YNNKEL (reference sequence). Between the trimmed V and J ends, which lost 6 bases and 5 bases, there was a span of 19 bases. This CDR3 is built from 15 residues. CDR3 coding DNA: TGTGCCAGCAGTTCCTCCCAGGGTCGAGGTACTGAAGCTTTCTTT. Its protein product is CASSSSQGRGTEAFF.

V usage is TRBV7-9 and J usage is TRBJ2-7; 7 nucleotides match TRBD2. The J segment lost 3 bases and the V segment lost 5 bases, leaving 4 bases of the junction unmatched. This CDR3 is built from 13 residues. Germline V lookup: CDR1 SEHNR, CDR2 FQNEAQ (reference sequence). DNA of the CDR3: TGTGCCAGCAGCGACACTAGCGACTACGAGCAGTACTTC. Its translation: CASSDTSDYEQYF.

The chain recombines TRBV9 with TRBJ2-1, with D unresolved. The V and J ends lost 0 bases and 0 bases respectively, with 7 bases between them. CDR1 is SGDLS and CDR2 is YYNGEE in the germline V gene. The CDR3 totals 15 residues. CDR3 in DNA: TGTGCCAGCAGCGTAGTGGTAGCCTCCTACAATGAGCAGTTCTTC. It specifies CASSVVVASYNEQFF.

The chain recombines TRBV30 with TRBJ2-3, with D possibly TRBD2 on 6 matching bases. V was cut by 6 bases and J by 0 bases, with 16 bases left in between. The length of the CDR3 is 15 residues. Germline V gene data show CDR1 as GTSNPN and CDR2 as SVGIG (reference sequence). CDR3 in amino acids: CACRRNSGSTDTQYF. DNA for the CDR3: TGTGCCTGCCGGAGGAATAGCGGCAGCACAGATACGCAGTATTTT.

This chain connects TRBV30 to TRBJ2-1; D is possibly TRBD2 (5 bases). The V end lost 1 base, the J end lost 5 bases, and 12 bases lay between the germline ends. The germline gives CDR1 GTSNPN, CDR2 SVGIG (reference sequence). The CDR3 covers 14 residues. CDR3 in amino acids: CAWSGRQTNNEQFF. The DNA for the CDR3 is TGTGCCTGGAGTGGTCGGCAGACTAACAATGAGCAGTTCTTC.

A few counts support this clone. Here the CDR3 DNA reads TGTGCCAGTAGTAGGACTAGCGGGAGAGTGGGCACCGGGGAGCTGTTTTTT. Its protein product is CASSRTSGRVGTGELFF. The chain uses TRBV19 and TRBJ2-2, with 13 bases that match TRBD2. Germline-derived CDR1 and CDR2 are LNHDA and SQIVND (reference sequence). The CDR3 is 17 residues long. Unmatched junction bases numbered 6, after V lost 4 bases and J lost 4 bases. The full variable domain, completed using reference TRBV19 and TRBJ2-2, is DGGITQSPKYLFRKEGQNVTLSCEQNLNHDAMYWYRQDPGQGLRLIYYSQIVNDFQKGDIAEGYSVSREKKESFPLTVTSAQKNPTAFYLCASSRTSGRVGTGELFFGEGSRLTVL.

The rearrangement uses TRBV7-9 and TRBJ2-2, with D possibly called TRBD1 or TRBD2 (6 bases each). This CDR3 is built from 15 residues. Germline values: CDR1 SEHNR, CDR2 FQNEAQ (reference sequence). The V end was cut by 5 bases, the J end by 4 bases, with 14 bases between. CDR3 region: CASSLGGTPTGELFF. As DNA, the CDR3 is TGTGCCAGCAGCCTAGGAGGGACACCCACCGGGGAGCTGTTTTTT.

The CDR3 loop is CASSPPAGGLNTGELFF. CDR3 bases: TGTGCCAGCAGCCCCCCCGCGGGGGGCTTGAACACCGGGGAGCTGTTTTTT. The rearrangement uses TRBV11-3 and TRBJ2-2; 8 bases fit TRBD2. Unmatched junction bases numbered 9, after V lost 5 bases and J lost 1 base. Germline V lookup: CDR1 SGHNT, CDR2 YENEEA. The CDR3 covers 17 residues.

The chain carries TRBV14 and TRBJ2-1; 9 positions agree with TRBD1. The CDR3 consists of 15 residues. V shed 1 base and J 12 bases; nucleotides not matched to a gene: 10. CDR1 is SGHDN and CDR2 is FVKESK in the germline V gene. The CDR3, as DNA: TGTGCCAGCAGCCAAGGAGGACAGGGGAAATTAACGCAGTTCTTC. Protein: CASSQGGQGKLTQFF.

The gene calls are TRBV5-1 and TRBJ2-3; 10 bases agree with TRBD2. V was pared by 4 bases and J by 0 bases, with 5 bases of the junction left unmatched. This CDR3 has 16 amino acids. CDR1 is SGHRS, CDR2 YFSETQ, per germline. This chain's CDR3 is CASSAGLAASTDTQYF. The CDR3 DNA reads as TGCGCCAGCAGCGCCGGACTAGCGGCTAGCACAGATACGCAGTATTTT.

This clone appeared a few times. The rearrangement joins TRBV4-1 to TRBJ1-4; D gene ambiguous. Germline CDR1 reads MGHRA; CDR2 reads YSYEKL. V lost 0 bases to trimming and J lost 0 bases, with 5 bases between them. The CDR3 consists of 15 residues. The CDR3 region has the DNA TGCGCCAGCAGCCAAGATCTTACAACTAATGAAAAACTGTTTTTT. The encoded protein is CASSQDLTTNEKLFF.